This TCR beta chain derives from a study of monozygotic twins with inflammatory bowel disease. No DNA is given; TCRdb re-called the 5' RACE reads and lists each CDR3 protein once. This table holds over 350,000 distinct CDR3 sequences. This sequence originates from a human donor with ulcerative colitis or Crohn's disease, or a healthy co-twin of an affected twin (not recorded which). The material sequenced was blood.

The CDR3 sequence: CASSPAMGVLSYEQYF. The genes are TRBV7-9 and TRBJ2-7; the D gene TCRdb calls, TRBD1, cannot be checked with no DNA. The CDR3 contains 16 residues. Germline lookup yields CDR1 SEHNR and CDR2 FQNEAQ (reference sequence).